The 20 T cell receptor beta chains listed next were all sequenced from one sample in a study of control samples from healthy donors and cancer patients. This table comes from immunoSEQ multiplex PCR, and its TCRdb copy is limited to in-frame clones, with some not included. In the table there are fewer than 45,000 clones, under 95% of which are singletons. Specimen: PBMCs. All receptors come from a woman between 40 and 55 years old with head and neck cancer.

This clone was counted a few times. This chain links TRBV3-1 (or the pseudogene TRBV3-2) with TRBJ2-2; the D gene is possibly TRBD2 (6 bases). The V end lost 1 base, the J end lost 0 bases, and 9 bases lay between the germline ends. Germline V CDR1 and CDR2: LGHDT, YNNKEL (reference sequence). CDR3 length: 16 residues. Here the CDR3 DNA reads TGTGCCAGCAGCCAAGGGCGGGGAACGAACACCGGGGAGCTGTTTTTT. Residues: CASSQGRGTNTGELFF.

This rearrangement joins TRBV9 to TRBJ2-7; 7 bases are a match to TRBD2. The trim removed 2 bases at V and 0 bases at J, leaving 11 bases unmatched. The CDR3 spans 17 residues. In germline, CDR1 is SGDLS, CDR2 YYNGEE. For the CDR3, the DNA is TGTGCCAGCAGCGTTCGGCGCGGGGGATCAAGCTCCTACGAGCAGTACTTC. It encodes CASSVRRGGSSSYEQYF. Filled out from reference TRBV9 and TRBJ2-7, the complete variable domain reads DSGVTQTPKHLITATGQRVTLRCSPRSGDLSVYWYQQSLDQGLQFLIQYYNGEERAKGNILERFSAQQFPDLHSELNLSSLELGDSALYFCASSVRRGGSSSYEQYFGPGTRLTVT.

V usage is TRBV7-9 and J usage is TRBJ2-7, with 9 bases that match TRBD2. V lost 2 bases and J lost 2; bases outside the gene matches: 4. The germline gives CDR1 SEHNR, CDR2 FQNEAQ (reference sequence). The CDR3 spans 15 residues. CDR3 nucleotides: TGTGCCAGCAGCTTATGGCGGGAGGGACCCTACGAGCAGTACTTC. This sequence encodes CASSLWREGPYEQYF.

This chain joins TRBV5-4 and TRBJ1-1; D gene uncertain. V dropped 4 bases and J dropped 4 bases, with 14 bases sitting between them. Germline V gives CDR1 SGHNT, CDR2 YYREEE (reference sequence). The CDR3 has 14 amino acids. DNA of the CDR3: TGTGCCAGCAGCGGACGGGGAATGGGCACTGAAGCTTTCTTT. Protein sequence: CASSGRGMGTEAFF.

This chain links TRBV18 with TRBJ2-7; D remains unclear. The V end lost 3 bases, the J end lost 4 bases, and 7 bases lay between the germline ends. The CDR3 runs 12 residues. The germline V gene encodes CDR1 KGHSH and CDR2 LQKENI. As DNA, the CDR3 is TGTGCCAGCTCACCTCGGCCTTACGAGCAGTACTTC. The encoded protein is CASSPRPYEQYF. Variable domain in full (rest from reference TRBV18 and TRBJ2-7): NAGVMQNPRHLVRRRGQEARLRCSPMKGHSHVYWYRQLPEEGLKFMVYLQKENIIDESGMPKERFSAEFPKEGPSILRIQQVVRGDSAAYFCASSPRPYEQYFGPGTRLTVT.

The chain couples TRBV30 to TRBJ1-5; the D gene is possibly TRBD1 (5 bases). This CDR3 has 13 residues. V lost 2 bases, J lost 1 base, and 6 bases lay in between. Germline V gene sequence: CDR1 GTSNPN, CDR2 SVGIG (reference sequence). The CDR3 spells CAWSSGSNQPQHF. The CDR3 nucleotides are TGTGCCTGGAGTTCAGGGAGCAATCAGCCCCAGCATTTT.

J is TRBJ2-7 and V is TRBV18, with D possibly being TRBD1 or TRBD2 (5 bases each). V was trimmed by 5 bases and J by 3 bases, leaving 14 bases between them. Germline V CDR1 and CDR2: KGHSH, LQKENI. The CDR3 covers 14 residues. The CDR3 loop is CASSVTGTGYEQYF. The CDR3 DNA reads as TGTGCCAGCTCAGTAACCGGGACGGGCTACGAGCAGTACTTC.

The chain links TRBV20-1 to TRBJ1-4; D call uncertain. Per the germline V gene, CDR1 is DFQATT and CDR2 is SNEGSKA (reference sequence). The CDR3 runs 11 residues. Trimming removed 6 bases at V and 8 bases at J, with 10 bases between. The CDR3 region is CSAAKREKLFF. CDR3 nucleotide sequence: TGCAGTGCCGCTAAGAGGGAAAAACTGTTTTTT.

The rearrangement joins TRBV18 to TRBJ1-3, with unresolved D. Germline V CDR1 and CDR2: KGHSH, LQKENI. V shed 1 base and J shed 0 bases, with 10 bases lying between them. The CDR3 sequence is 16 residues long. The DNA for the CDR3 is TGTGCCAGCTCACCACTCGGCGTATCCTCTGGAAACACCATATATTTT. Protein sequence: CASSPLGVSSGNTIYF.

The V and J genes are TRBV3-1 (or the pseudogene TRBV3-2) and TRBJ2-3; D remains unclear. The length of the CDR3 is 13 residues. V shed 8 bases and J shed 4 bases, with 13 bases lying between them. Germline CDR1 reads LGHDT; CDR2 reads YNNKEL (reference sequence). CDR3 sequence reads: CASGPQRSDTQYF. The CDR3 region has the DNA TGTGCCAGCGGACCCCAGAGGTCAGATACGCAGTATTTT.

This clone came up once. V usage is TRBV18 and J usage is TRBJ1-4; 7 nucleotides match TRBD1. The ends lost 4 bases at V and 5 bases at J; junction bases unmatched: 4. CDR1 and CDR2 from the germline V gene are KGHSH and LQKENI. The length of the CDR3 is 14 residues. CDR3 bases: TGTGCCAGCTCACTCGGGACAGTAAATGAAAAACTGTTTTTT. It is translated as CASSLGTVNEKLFF. Drawing the rest from reference TRBV18 and TRBJ1-4, the complete variable domain is NAGVMQNPRHLVRRRGQEARLRCSPMKGHSHVYWYRQLPEEGLKFMVYLQKENIIDESGMPKERFSAEFPKEGPSILRIQQVVRGDSAAYFCASSLGTVNEKLFFGSGTQLSVL.

The chain carries TRBV19 and TRBJ1-2; 8 bases align to TRBD1. From germline, CDR1 is LNHDA and CDR2 SQIVND (reference sequence). The CDR3 totals 12 residues. The trim removed 8 bases at V and 6 bases at J, leaving 5 bases unmatched. CDR3 in DNA: TGTGCCAGTTCGGGACAGGTAAATGGCTACACCTTC. Translated: CASSGQVNGYTF.

This clone showed up just a few times. V gene TRBV6-1 combines with J gene TRBJ1-2; TRBD1 might be the D (6 bases). Per germline, CDR1 MNHNS and CDR2 SASEGT. The V end was cut by 2 bases, the J end by 5 bases, with 15 bases between. The CDR3 spans 15 residues. CDR3 residues: CASSESEGGRYGYTF. The CDR3 DNA follows: TGTGCCAGCAGTGAAAGTGAGGGGGGAAGGTATGGCTACACCTTC.

The rearrangement joins TRBV30 to TRBJ2-4, with D possibly TRBD2 on 6 matching bases. Deletions cut 0 bases from V and 0 bases from J, with 27 bases between. The germline gives CDR1 GTSNPN, CDR2 SVGIG (reference sequence). The CDR3 has 21 residues. The CDR3 DNA reads as TGTGCCTGGAGTGTAAATCCGGTAGTAGCGGTATCAACACTAGCCAAAAACATTCAGTACTTC. Protein: CAWSVNPVVAVSTLAKNIQYF.

The chain couples TRBV27 to TRBJ2-3; maybe TRBD1 (5 bases). Germline V gene lookup returns CDR1 MNHEY and CDR2 SMNVEV (reference sequence). The V end lost 6 bases, the J end lost 8 bases, and 15 bases lay between the germline ends. CDR3 size: 13 residues. CDR3 in DNA: TGTGCCAGCAGCCAAATTATTGGGGCTACGCAGTATTTT. This gives the protein CASSQIIGATQYF.

This sequence joins TRBV5-1 and TRBJ1-2; weak D call: TRBD1 (5 bases). The CDR3 covers 13 residues. Trimming took off 0 bases at V and 7 bases at J, with 10 bases between the two ends. The V gene's germline CDR1 is SGHRS and CDR2 YFSETQ. CDR3 in amino acids: CASSLGGESGYTF. The CDR3, as DNA: TGCGCCAGCAGCTTGGGGGGCGAGTCTGGCTACACCTTC.

This clone was counted a few times. The rearrangement joins TRBV18 to TRBJ1-5; no clear D. There are 14 residues in the CDR3. The germline V and J ends were trimmed by 9 bases and 4 bases, with 16 bases remaining between them. Germline CDR1 reads KGHSH; CDR2 reads LQKENI. In DNA, the CDR3 is TGTGCCAGTTCAACCGGGAACACAAATCAGCCCCAGCATTTT. As protein: CASSTGNTNQPQHF.

This sequence joins TRBV3-1 (or the pseudogene TRBV3-2) and TRBJ1-3; TRBD1 might be the D (6 bases). The germline CDR1 and CDR2 sequences are LGHDT and YNNKEL (reference sequence). The V end was cut by 2 bases, the J end by 0 bases, with 11 bases between. CDR3 length: 16 residues. CDR3 DNA sequence: TGTGCCAGCAGCCAACTATACAGGGACTCTGGAAACACCATATATTTT. This translates into CASSQLYRDSGNTIYF.

In regard to this clone: Other DNA sequences within the sample encode an identical CDR3. J is TRBJ1-1 and V is TRBV11-2; D possibly corresponds to TRBD1 (5 bases). CDR1 SGHAT and CDR2 FQNNGV come from the germline V gene. Trimming removed 4 bases from V and 5 bases from J, with 8 bases in between. This CDR3 region has 12 residues. CDR3 in amino acids: CASSYRGTEAFF. The CDR3 DNA reads as TGTGCCAGCAGCTATAGGGGTACTGAAGCTTTCTTT.

The genes are TRBV7-9 and TRBJ2-7, with TRBD1 matching 8 bases. V shed 1 base and J 2 bases; nucleotides not matched to a gene: 10. Per germline, CDR1 SEHNR and CDR2 FQNEAQ (reference sequence). This CDR3 region has 17 residues. The CDR3 spells CASSLDFRDRKTYEQYF. CDR3 DNA sequence: TGTGCCAGCAGCTTAGATTTCCGGGACAGGAAGACCTACGAGCAGTACTTC.